One TCR beta chain is described in this entry. Which antigen it targets is not known. Per-base quality was not reported, and no clone a single base away is much larger than it. Counted from cysteine to phenylalanine, this CDR3 has 14 amino acids. The sequence is cut down to CDR3 DNA, 42 bases in frame from base 1. V loses 8 bases at its end and J loses 4 bases; junction bases beyond the gene matches: 8. From a lookup of the germline V gene (reference sequence), CDR1 and CDR2 are LNHDA and SQIVND. This sample was taken from a study of T cell changes during pregnancy in multiple sclerosis (dated by TCRdb to about 2019). Context from the whole study: The study examined how the T cell repertoire changed over the course of pregnancy in women with multiple sclerosis.

Library preparation used the immunoSEQ multiplex PCR assay. TCRdb holds this immuneACCESS table with in-frame rearrangements only. Some clones are missing; in checked studies, unresolved V genes explain under half, and the rest has no known cause. In all, the sample holds more than 85,000 clones, and around 94% of those were seen once. Jointly, the top ten make up over 1.5% of the sample. The sequence was collected from a female donor in good health, enrolled as a control in a pregnancy study. The specimen comprised peripheral blood, sampled after pregnancy. The V and J segments used are TRBV19 and TRBJ1-5, and 7 junction bases match TRBD1. CDR3 protein: CASGGQAQNQPQHF. The DNA sequence reads TGTGCCAGTGGCGGACAGGCTCAAAATCAGCCCCAGCATTTT.